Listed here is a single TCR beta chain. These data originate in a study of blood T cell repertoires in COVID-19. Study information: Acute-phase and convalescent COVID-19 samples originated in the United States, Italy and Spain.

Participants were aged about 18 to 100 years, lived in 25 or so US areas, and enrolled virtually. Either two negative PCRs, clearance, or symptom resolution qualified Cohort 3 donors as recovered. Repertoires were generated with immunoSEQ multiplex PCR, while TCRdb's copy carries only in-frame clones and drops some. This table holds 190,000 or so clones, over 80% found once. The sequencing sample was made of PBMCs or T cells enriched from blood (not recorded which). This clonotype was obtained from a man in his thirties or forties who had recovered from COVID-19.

The CDR3 here is CASSRSPTSGTAGGELFF. The CDR3 DNA follows: TGTGCCAGCTCAAGATCCCCGACTAGCGGGACCGCGGGAGGGGAGCTGTTTTTT. The chain uses TRBV18 and TRBJ2-2; 11 nucleotides line up with TRBD2. After removal of 5 bases from V and 8 bases from J, the junction contained 16 bases not matched to a gene. This CDR3 has 18 amino acids. Germline loops: CDR1 KGHSH, CDR2 LQKENI.